Given below is one TCR beta chain in context. The clone's antigen remains unknown. Nothing much larger sits one base from this clone, and base qualities are not available. The sample is drawn from a study of monozygotic twins with cystic fibrosis (dated by TCRdb to the early 2020s). Concerning the study at large: Approximately 3.2 micrograms of fragmented DNA went through approximately 14 PCR cycles to produce barcoded libraries. To assess genetic influence on V and J gene usage, the study compared TCR beta repertoires within and across 16 monozygotic twin pairs with cystic fibrosis. On the day blood was drawn, the twins' weight-for-height and FEVPerc (FEV1 disease centile) were ranked against those of the 1,060 cohort participants. Data for three of the twin pairs had previously been reported in another context. The cohort included ten female and six male twin pairs, mostly children and adolescents, aged roughly 2.0 to 40 years with a median of about 9 years. Overall study outcomes, separate from this receptor: Simpson clonality was generally low (median 0.0095), which suggests a naive-dominated repertoire, and clonality was higher in the most severely affected patients. Only a small cohort was studied, and no association of shared CDR3 numbers with age, concordance or disease severity was found. Significantly higher nucleotide-identical clonotype sharing was observed within monozygotic CF twin pairs than between unrelated CF individuals (P = 0.000026, Mann-Whitney). The greatest similarity to the co-twin was observed for V gene usage in 13 of 16 pairs and for J usage in 8 of 16 pairs, which suggested genetic constraints.

The twin pairs came from the European Cystic Fibrosis Twin and Sibling Study Cohort, which recruited patients from over a hundred CF clinics across 14 European countries. Zygosity and CFTR genotype were confirmed in-house, and zygosity was tested by multiplex PCR of nine short tandem repeat loci. Each twin gave a peripheral blood sample, and clinical parameters were documented on that same day of blood sampling. Genomic DNA was isolated from peripheral blood cells with phenol/chloroform and kept in TE buffer at 4 degrees C. Trimming removed 0 bases from V and 0 bases from J, leaving 13 bases between the germline ends. Inclusive of the bounding cysteine and phenylalanine, the CDR3 is 18 residues long. Only the CDR3 region is kept as DNA, spanning 54 bases read in frame from base 1. From a lookup of the germline V gene, CDR1 and CDR2 are SGDLS and YYNGEE. Following the manufacturer's instructions, the researchers used the immunoSEQ immune profiling system to amplify TCR beta CDR3 regions via multiplex PCR. An Illumina NextSeq system was used for sequencing. On the authors' methods: The immunoSEQ Analyzer platform handled processing of the sequence data, and clonality was calculated by taking the square root of Simpson's index of productive rearrangements. Similarity in V and J usage was measured by Jensen-Shannon distance, and OLGA was used to compute CDR3 generation probabilities. The immuneACCESS database (August 2020) and VDJdb (December 2020) were searched for shared CDR3 sequences. TCRdb limited this immuneACCESS table to in-frame rearrangements with V and J called. A share of clones is missing; checked studies link under half to unresolved V genes, and the rest is unexplained. V and J calls and clone size follow that table, whereas D and trimming were derived from the DNA. Within this sample are under 30,000 clones, with approximately 96% of them counted one time only. About 2.9% of the sample is taken by the ten largest.

Here the chain combines TRBV9 and TRBJ2-6; perhaps TRBD2 is the D gene, with 5 bases matching. The material sequenced was blood. This sequence originates from a girl aged 2-15 years with cystic fibrosis. The nucleotides read TGTGCCAGCAGCGTAGAACCAGCGGTGAACTCTGGGGCCAACGTCCTGACTTTC. The resulting protein is CASSVEPAVNSGANVLTF.